This T cell receptor beta chain came from a study of CD8+ T cells in alopecia areata. Treatment noted: oral pan-JAK inhibitor, 5-10 mg twice daily. This CDR3 is built from 18 residues. V gave up 5 bases and J gave up 2 bases; unmatched junction bases: 9. Looked up from germline, CDR1 is SEHNR and CDR2 is FQNEAQ (reference sequence). RNA extraction and reverse transcription yielded cDNA as sequencing template. Profiled with immunoSEQ multiplex PCR; TCRdb holds only in-frame clones, not every one. Of fewer than 150,000 clones listed, approximately 55% were seen once; the top ten hold around 3.4%. The sample was CD4+ T cells sorted from blood, taken at week 24, from a patient treated with tofacitinib. This clonotype originated in a human donor with alopecia areata. The rearrangement links TRBV7-9 to TRBJ2-3; TRBD2 matches 14 bases. The CDR3 loop is CASSPRLAGGRVTDTQYF. CDR3 bases: TGTGCCAGCAGCCCGCGACTAGCGGGGGGGCGAGTCACAGATACGCAGTATTTT.